This T cell receptor beta chain came from a study of T cells in localized non-small cell lung cancer (dated by TCRdb to 2020 to 2022). For the wider study: T cell repertoires of hundreds of early-stage NSCLC patients were analyzed, with tumors being compared against uninvolved tumor-adjacent lungs. The cohort consisted of roughly 240 treatment-naive NSCLC patients whose localized lung tumors had been resected. Of the NSCLC patients, about 130 were male and around 99 were female, and the mean age was approximately 66 years.

TCR beta CDR3 regions were sequenced from DNA using the immunoSEQ Assay. As for the original processing: To compute T cell density, TCR beta template counts were normalized to usable DNA, which was estimated by amplifying housekeeping genes. Richness was estimated with the preseqR package, extrapolating to 400,000 templates for PBMC samples and 120,000 templates for tissue samples. Clonality was calculated as one minus Pielou's evenness. Tissue-enriched TCRs were identified by differential abundance testing using productive amino-acid clonotypes, minimum total count 5 and alpha 0.1. The Jaccard Index and the Morisita Overlap Index were used to measure repertoire overlap between compartments. GLIPH grouped TCR beta CDR3s together with public tetramer-defined viral CDR3s, and a viral motif had to include at least three viral sequences and also show V-gene enrichment. The immuneACCESS repertoire file appears here via TCRdb, limited to in-frame rearrangements. These files lack a portion of the clones; in checked studies, under half of the deficit traces to unresolved V genes, and the cause of the others is not known. V and J calls and clone size follow that table, whereas D and trimming were derived from the DNA. In all, the sample holds more than 15,000 clones, and about 85% of those were seen once. Approximately 23% of the sample belongs to the ten largest clones.

At diagnosis, peripheral blood, uninvolved tumor-adjacent lung and tumor were collected and were preserved as a mix of fresh-frozen and FFPE material. Blood samples were analyzed as peripheral blood mononuclear cells for TCR repertoire profiling. Note on this clone: There is no known antigen for this receptor. Per-nucleotide qualities are absent, and no much larger clonotype sits a single base away.

Results the study describes overall, beyond this receptor: The highest T cell clonality was observed in uninvolved tumor-adjacent lung, where clonality exceeded that of tumor, suggesting that antigenic responses were more focused in uninvolved tumor-adjacent lung. Because multi-region tumor sequencing was not performed, intratumor heterogeneity could not be ruled out. A median of approximately 62 of the top 100 tumor clones turned up in the paired uninvolved adjacent lung, and under 30 of those clones also ranked among the top 100 of that same adjacent lung. Longer overall survival was associated with higher T cell density in blood, whereas shorter survival was associated with higher clonality in adjacent lung. Because the study design was exploratory, TCR variables were selected using unadjusted p-values without false-discovery rate correction.

Sequences MNHEY (CDR1) and SVGAGI (CDR2) are obtained from the germline V gene. The V and J ends are trimmed by 4 bases and 0 bases, leaving 10 bases between them. The CDR3 runs 15 amino acids, cysteine and phenylalanine included. The entry retains the CDR3 DNA only, 45 bases that are in frame from base 1. The origin of this receptor is a male donor at least 60 years old with stage I lung adenocarcinoma. Sequenced material: peripheral blood, taken before any cancer treatment. The V and J segments used are TRBV6-5 and TRBJ2-1, and TRBD2 may be the D gene, going by 5 matching bases. The CDR3 protein is CASSSAASSYNEQFF. Here is the DNA: TGTGCCAGCAGTTCAGCGGCTAGCTCCTACAATGAGCAGTTCTTC.